This is a list of T cell receptor beta chains from one sample in a study of cytomegalovirus exposure and HLA in healthy donors. Generated by immunoSEQ multiplex PCR, the TCRdb table keeps only in-frame clones and is missing some. The top ten clones hold roughly 2.6% of a sample with approximately 100,000 clones, just under 75% of them seen once. The sample consisted of PBMCs. The receptor set was obtained from a man aged 45 to 65 in good health and CMV-seropositive. Each CDR3 is given with its conserved first and last residue.

CDR3 protein: CASSARLAGWNTGELFF
V gene: TRBV11-2

CDR3 protein: CASSQDGGYANEQFF
V gene: TRBV14

CDR3 protein: CASSSGTGGDTIYF
V gene: TRBV7-6

CDR3 protein: CASSRQGATEAFF
V gene: TRBV5-1

CDR3 protein: CASSPPGTAYGYTF
V gene: TRBV18

CDR3 protein: CASSFAALGGRQEKLFF
V gene: TRBV27

CDR3 protein: CASSLGPQAGDGNEQFF
V gene: TRBV5-1

CDR3 protein: CASSVARGSTGELFF
V gene: TRBV9

CDR3 protein: CAISEPKPGQGVHGYTF
V gene: TRBV10-3

CDR3 protein: CAISESKGGQGYYEQYF
V gene: TRBV10-3

CDR3 protein: CASSPRRDTEAFF
V gene: TRBV6-1

CDR3 protein: CASSEAGGGVTQYF
V gene: TRBV2

CDR3 protein: CASSTQQGETQYF
V gene: TRBV7-3

CDR3 protein: CASTLRGGVYNEQFF
V gene: TRBV7-9

CDR3 protein: CASSYSKGAANQPQHF
V gene: TRBV6-6

CDR3 protein: CASSVDPSGTYNEQFF
V gene: TRBV9

CDR3 protein: CASSLAQGESYEQYF
V gene: TRBV5-1

CDR3 protein: CASSIGRAGGFSNQPQHF
V gene: TRBV19

CDR3 protein: CASSDFVAGSGYGYTF
V gene: TRBV19

CDR3 protein: CASSVSRGNTEAFF
V gene: TRBV2

CDR3 protein: CASSSRQGAYNQPQHF
V gene: TRBV7-8

CDR3 protein: CASSKIAADRTYEQYF
V gene: TRBV21-1

CDR3 protein: CASSQVLQGPGNTIYF
V gene: TRBV4-1

CDR3 protein: CASSLLGTSGSMNTGELFF
V gene: TRBV7-3

CDR3 protein: CASSSRGGELFF
V gene: TRBV7-2

CDR3 protein: CASSIVLQETQYF
V gene: TRBV6-6

CDR3 protein: CASSGTGTDEAFF
V gene: TRBV5-1

CDR3 protein: CASSTRGDAEAFF
V gene: TRBV2

CDR3 protein: CSALPGTSANEQFF
V gene: TRBV29-1

CDR3 protein: CASSREVGRGVYEQYF
V gene: TRBV27

CDR3 protein: CASSPGRTDGGEQFF
V gene: TRBV9

CDR3 protein: CASSLLAGDPTDTQYF
V gene: TRBV5-1

CDR3 protein: CATSGWTSGSFHEQYF
V gene: TRBV15

CDR3 protein: CASSSPPGGENYGYTF
V gene: TRBV9

CDR3 protein: CASSQLSGSGHTGELFF
V gene: TRBV4-2

CDR3 protein: CAWSVREGQPQHF
V gene: TRBV30

CDR3 protein: CASSRSDRGNYGYTF
V gene: TRBV27

CDR3 protein: CAISVGGQGVTGELFF
V gene: TRBV10-3

CDR3 protein: CAIRDSLGEKLFF
V gene: TRBV10-3

CDR3 protein: CASSSRGHTEAFF
V gene: TRBV11-3

CDR3 protein: CASSQDLTGYEQYF
V gene: TRBV4-2

CDR3 protein: CAISDRETGDEQYF
V gene: TRBV10-3

CDR3 protein: CASSQGDSFSGNTIYF
V gene: TRBV4-1

CDR3 protein: CASSYFNRGGYGYTF
V gene: TRBV6-5

CDR3 protein: CSVGGGGEKLFF
V gene: TRBV29-1

CDR3 protein: CASSAQGASSGNTIYF
V gene: TRBV9

CDR3 protein: CASSNGAEGTGSSYGYTF
V gene: TRBV21-1

CDR3 protein: CASSEAFPGTDTQYF
V gene: TRBV2

CDR3 protein: CASSYDRVQGYTF
V gene: TRBV2

CDR3 protein: CASSLTGVTEAFF
V gene: TRBV5-1

CDR3 protein: CASSSSRWQDTQYF
V gene: TRBV5-5

CDR3 protein: CASTNRDRDTEAFF
V gene: TRBV5-4

CDR3 protein: CASSVEGTYNEQFF
V gene: TRBV6-5

CDR3 protein: CASSLEQVPYEQYF
V gene: TRBV5-1

CDR3 protein: CASSLDRVTDTQYF
V gene: TRBV5-1